This T cell receptor beta chain is from a study of low-dose radiotherapy and immunotherapy resistance in tumors. Across the study: 1 Gy per fraction was delivered to Cohort 2 every two weeks, for 13 Gy total over 26 weeks.

V lost 1 base and J lost 8; bases outside the gene matches: 8. The CDR3 contains 15 residues. The germline CDR1 and CDR2 sequences are SGHTA and FQGTGA. At least ten counts were recorded for this clonotype. Primers used for first-strand cDNA, a TRAV- and TRBV-specific set, covered both alpha and beta chains. TCR amplification involved 15 to 20 PCR cycles with a constant-region primer and V-primer adapter. TCRdb called the reads again in MiXCR, with one record for every CDR3 protein. The sample lists 30,000 to 40,000 distinct CDR3 sequences, less than 25% occurring once. Time point here: after trial treatment. The treatment denotes: LDRT plus nivolumab, ipilimumab, low-dose cyclophosphamide and aspirin (RACIN trial).

The chain couples TRBV7-3 to TRBJ2-1, with 7 bases fitting TRBD2. The TCR was taken from a female donor with ovarian cancer. This sample comprised PBMCs, obtained after low-dose radiotherapy plus immunotherapy. CDR3 DNA: TGTGCCAGCAGCTTAAGTCTCGGGGGGAGGGATGAGCAGTTCTTC. Its protein is CASSLSLGGRDEQFF.